Listed here are 20 T cell receptor beta chains from one sample, sequenced in a study of technical replicates of blood from a handful of donors. Only in-frame clones appear in the TCRdb table, and some are missing; sequencing was by immunoSEQ multiplex PCR. The sample gives around 100,000 clones, 85% to 95% of which show up once; less than 0.35% is in the top ten. Sequenced material: T cells isolated from PBMCs. The receptors derive from a human donor in good health.

The chain links TRBV7-2 to TRBJ2-7; 8 bases are a match to TRBD2. The V gene end was trimmed by 1 base and the J gene end by 3 bases; junction bases not matched to a gene: 11. Germline V CDR1 and CDR2: SGHTA, FQGNSA. The CDR3 contains 17 residues. CDR3: CASSLGPAGLGNYEQYF. The CDR3 nucleotides read TGTGCCAGCAGCTTAGGCCCGGCGGGACTAGGAAACTACGAGCAGTACTTC.

The rearrangement links TRBV19 to TRBJ1-5; possible D gene TRBD1, 6 bases. There are 15 residues in the CDR3. CDR1 LNHDA and CDR2 SQIVND come from the germline V gene (reference sequence). Trimming removed 7 bases at V and 1 base at J, with 14 bases between. The CDR3 DNA is TGTGCCAGTACACAGGGAAGCAGGAGCAATCAGCCCCAGCATTTT. This gives the protein CASTQGSRSNQPQHF. Variable domain in full (rest from reference TRBV19 and TRBJ1-5): DGGITQSPKYLFRKEGQNVTLSCEQNLNHDAMYWYRQDPGQGLRLIYYSQIVNDFQKGDIAEGYSVSREKKESFPLTVTSAQKNPTAFYLCASTQGSRSNQPQHFGDGTRLSIL.

A single count supports this clone. The J gene is TRBJ2-3, the V gene TRBV6-5; possibly TRBD1 for D (6 bases). Germline CDR1 MNHEY, CDR2 SVGAGI. V was cut by 4 bases and J by 14 bases, with 19 bases left in between. The CDR3 is 13 amino acids. The CDR3: CASSFVSRDIRYF. The CDR3, as DNA: TGTGCCAGCAGTTTCGTTAGCCGGGACATAAGGTATTTT.

The gene calls are TRBV27 and TRBJ2-1; 15 nucleotides match TRBD2. The V gene's germline CDR1 is MNHEY and CDR2 SMNVEV (reference sequence). CDR3 length equals 17 residues. V shed 6 bases, J shed 2 bases, and the junction held 5 bases outside the gene matches. The CDR3 region has the DNA TGTGCCAGCAGGAAGGGACTAGCGGGAGGTACCTACAATGAGCAGTTCTTC. This gives the protein CASRKGLAGGTYNEQFF.

The gene calls are TRBV19 and TRBJ2-5; 7 bases match TRBD1. J lost 4 bases, V lost 7 bases, and 6 bases had no gene match. Per the germline V gene, CDR1 is LNHDA and CDR2 is SQIVND (reference sequence). The CDR3 contains 13 residues. In DNA, the CDR3 is TGTGCCAGTACGAGGGCAGGGGGAGAGACCCAGTACTTC. Translating gives CASTRAGGETQYF.

CDR3 sequence: CASSYERYGEQFF. The CDR3 coding sequence is TGTGCCAGCAGTTACGAGCGATACGGTGAGCAGTTCTTC. The chain carries TRBV6-6 and TRBJ2-1; D is ambiguous. The CDR3 is 13 residues long. Germline V CDR1 and CDR2: MNHNY, SVGAGI (reference sequence). With 2 bases removed from V and 9 bases from J, the gap between germline ends came to 11 bases.

The chain carries TRBV28 and TRBJ2-7, with 7 bases fitting TRBD2. V trimming: 6 bases; J trimming: 4 bases; junction bases outside the gene matches: 9. The CDR3 has 14 amino acids. Germline V gene sequence: CDR1 MDHEN, CDR2 SYDVKM. In DNA form, the CDR3 reads TGTGCCAGCAGCCTTCTAGCGGCGGGTTACGAGCAGTACTTC. Its protein product is CASSLLAAGYEQYF. Together with reference TRBV28 and TRBJ2-7, the CDR3 gives the full variable domain: DVKVTQSSRYLVKRTGEKVFLECVQDMDHENMFWYRQDPGLGLRLIYFSYDVKMKEKGDIPEGYSVSREKKERFSLILESASTNQTSMYLCASSLLAAGYEQYFGPGTRLTVT.

The table lists this clone with a count of one. The chain links TRBV30 to TRBJ2-5; TRBD2 is a possible D gene (6 bases). Per germline, CDR1 GTSNPN and CDR2 SVGIG (reference sequence). Trimming pared 0 bases from V and 3 bases from J, leaving 8 bases between. This CDR3 has 13 residues. The CDR3 sequence: CAWSVSSEETQYF. Written as DNA, the CDR3 is TGTGCCTGGAGTGTATCTAGCGAAGAGACCCAGTACTTC. Combining the CDR3 with reference TRBV30 and TRBJ2-5 gives the whole variable domain SQTIHQWPATLVQPVGSPLSLECTVEGTSNPNLYWYRQAAGRGLQLLFYSVGIGQISSEVPQNLSASRPQDRQFILSSKKLLLSDSGFYLCAWSVSSEETQYFGPGTRLLVL.

This clone was seen just once. This chain uses TRBV7-3 with TRBJ2-6; D perhaps matches TRBD2 (5 bases). With 3 bases removed from V and 4 bases from J, the gap between germline ends came to 7 bases. In germline, CDR1 is SGHTA, CDR2 FQGTGA. The CDR3 has 14 residues. The CDR3 protein is CASSLAGGANVLTF. The CDR3 nucleotides read TGTGCCAGCAGCTTGGCGGGCGGGGCCAACGTCCTGACTTTC.

The chain uses TRBV7-9 and TRBJ1-2, with D tentatively TRBD1 (6 bases). Germline V CDR1 and CDR2: SEHNR, FQNEAQ (reference sequence). The CDR3 totals 14 residues. V gave up 2 bases and J gave up 9 bases, with 16 bases separating them. The chain's CDR3 is CASSLSQQGARYTF. CDR3 DNA sequence: TGTGCCAGCAGCTTATCCCAACAGGGCGCACGCTACACCTTC.

The V call is TRBV18, the J call TRBJ2-7; the D gene is possibly TRBD1 (5 bases). The CDR3 covers 16 residues. Trimming took off 0 bases at V and 0 bases at J, with 12 bases between the two ends. Germline CDR1 KGHSH, CDR2 LQKENI. The DNA for the CDR3 is TGTGCCAGCTCACCACCGTCCGGACACATCTCCTACGAGCAGTACTTC. Amino acids: CASSPPSGHISYEQYF.

The CDR3 DNA is TGTGCCAGCAGCGTAGGCCAGGGAATAGTGAACACTGAAGCTTTCTTT. Amino acid sequence: CASSVGQGIVNTEAFF. The V call is TRBV9, the J call TRBJ1-1, with D perhaps matching TRBD1 (5 bases). V dropped 0 bases and J dropped 0 bases, with 12 bases sitting between them. This CDR3 comprises 16 residues. Per the germline V gene, CDR1 is SGDLS and CDR2 is YYNGEE.

The chain couples TRBV29-1 to TRBJ1-6; 7 nucleotides align to TRBD1. The V segment lost 8 bases and the J segment 6 bases; nucleotides outside the gene matches: 10. In germline, CDR1 is SQVTM, CDR2 ANQGSEA. The CDR3 contains 14 residues. The CDR3 region has the DNA TGCAGCCCAAACCTGGGACAGCTTAATTCACCCCTCCACTTT. It encodes CSPNLGQLNSPLHF.

The CDR3 region has the DNA TGTGCCAGCAGACTCCCGGGACAGGGGTTCTACGAGCAGTACTTC. The encoded protein is CASRLPGQGFYEQYF. V and J are TRBV6-5 and TRBJ2-7; TRBD1 matches at 10 bases. This CDR3 region has 15 residues. V trimming: 6 bases; J trimming: 3 bases; junction bases outside the gene matches: 8. Per the germline V gene, CDR1 is MNHEY and CDR2 is SVGAGI.

The chain employs TRBV14 and TRBJ2-3; D remains ambiguous. This CDR3 region has 14 residues. V was pared by 1 base and J by 0 bases, with 5 bases between. CDR1 SGHDN and CDR2 FVKESK come from the germline V gene. CDR3 DNA sequence: TGTGCCAGCAGCCAAGGCTATAGCACAGATACGCAGTATTTT. This encodes CASSQGYSTDTQYF.

V is TRBV29-1 and J is TRBJ1-1, with D possibly matching TRBD1 (6 bases). Per germline, CDR1 SQVTM and CDR2 ANQGSEA. The length of the CDR3 is 13 residues. The V gene lost 4 bases and the J gene lost 3 bases, with 12 bases spanning the gap. In DNA form, the CDR3 reads TGCAGCGTTGGGTACAGGGAAGACACTGAAGCTTTCTTT. Protein sequence: CSVGYREDTEAFF.

Concerning this clone: The sample holds other DNA sequences that translate to the same CDR3. The chain employs TRBV12-5 and TRBJ2-5; 13 positions match TRBD2. The CDR3 consists of 13 residues. Germline values: CDR1 LGHNT, CDR2 FRNRAP. The CDR3 protein is CASILAGGETQYF. In DNA form, the CDR3 reads TGTGCCAGCATACTAGCGGGAGGGGAGACCCAGTACTTC.

V is TRBV7-9 and J is TRBJ2-5, with D unclear. Germline-derived CDR1 and CDR2 are SEHNR and FQNEAQ (reference sequence). This CDR3 is 14 amino acids long. Trimming shortened V by 5 bases and J by 1 base, and 11 bases separated the two germline ends. The DNA of the CDR3 is TGTGCCAGCAGCCCACTTTTGTTCCAAGAGACCCAGTACTTC. It is translated as CASSPLLFQETQYF.

The rearrangement joins TRBV28 to TRBJ1-1; 7 nucleotides line up with TRBD1. Per the germline V gene, CDR1 is MDHEN and CDR2 is SYDVKM. This CDR3 is 14 amino acids long. Trimming at V came to 2 bases and at J to 3 bases, leaving 3 bases not matched to a gene. CDR3: CASSLRGQYTEAFF. CDR3 DNA: TGTGCCAGCAGTTTACGGGGACAGTACACTGAAGCTTTCTTT. Full variable domain (missing parts from reference TRBV28 and TRBJ1-1): DVKVTQSSRYLVKRTGEKVFLECVQDMDHENMFWYRQDPGLGLRLIYFSYDVKMKEKGDIPEGYSVSREKKERFSLILESASTNQTSMYLCASSLRGQYTEAFFGQGTRLTVV.

The chain uses TRBV9 and TRBJ2-1; a possible D gene is TRBD1 (5 bases). Germline CDR1 is SGDLS and CDR2 is YYNGEE. The V and J ends lost 4 bases and 7 bases respectively, with 9 bases between them. The CDR3 length is 12 residues. The CDR3 DNA is TGTGCCAGCAGCACAAACAGGAATGAGCAGTTCTTC. Its translation: CASSTNRNEQFF.